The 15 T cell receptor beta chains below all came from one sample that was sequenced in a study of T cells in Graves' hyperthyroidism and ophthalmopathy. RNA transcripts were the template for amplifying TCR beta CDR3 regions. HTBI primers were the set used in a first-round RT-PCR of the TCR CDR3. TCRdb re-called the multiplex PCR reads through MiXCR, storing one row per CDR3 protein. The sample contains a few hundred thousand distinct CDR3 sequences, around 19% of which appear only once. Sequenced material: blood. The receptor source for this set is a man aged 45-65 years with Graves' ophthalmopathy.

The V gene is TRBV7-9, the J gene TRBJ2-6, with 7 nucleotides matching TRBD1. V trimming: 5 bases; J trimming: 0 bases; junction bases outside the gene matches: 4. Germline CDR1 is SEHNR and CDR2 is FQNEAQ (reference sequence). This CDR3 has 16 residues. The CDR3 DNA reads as TGTGCCAGCAGCGAAGGACAGGCCTCTGGGGCCAACGTCCTGACTTTC. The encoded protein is CASSEGQASGANVLTF.

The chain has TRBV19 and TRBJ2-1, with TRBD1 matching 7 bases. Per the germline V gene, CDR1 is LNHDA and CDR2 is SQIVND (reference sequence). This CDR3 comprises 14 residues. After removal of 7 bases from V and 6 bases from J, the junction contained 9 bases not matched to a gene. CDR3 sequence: CASNPNRGTNEQFF. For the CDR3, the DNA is TGTGCCAGTAACCCGAACAGGGGTACCAATGAGCAGTTCTTC.

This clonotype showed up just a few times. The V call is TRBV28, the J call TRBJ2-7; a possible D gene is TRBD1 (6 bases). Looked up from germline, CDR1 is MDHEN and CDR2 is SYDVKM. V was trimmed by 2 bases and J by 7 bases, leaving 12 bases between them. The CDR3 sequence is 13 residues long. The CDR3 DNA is TGTGCCAGCAGTTTACCAGGCGACAGGGAGCAGTACTTC. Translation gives CASSLPGDREQYF.

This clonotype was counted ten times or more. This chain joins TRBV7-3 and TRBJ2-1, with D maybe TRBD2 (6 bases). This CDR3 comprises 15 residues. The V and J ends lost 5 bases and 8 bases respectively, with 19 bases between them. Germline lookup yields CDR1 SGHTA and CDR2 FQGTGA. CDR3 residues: CASSPTGGALDEQFF. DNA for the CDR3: TGTGCCAGCAGCCCTACGGGCGGGGCTCTAGATGAGCAGTTCTTC. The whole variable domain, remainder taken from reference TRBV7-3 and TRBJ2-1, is GAGVSQTPSNKVTEKGKYVELRCDPISGHTALYWYRQSLGQGPEFLIYFQGTGAADDSGLPNDRFFAVRPEGSVSTLKIQRTERGDSAVYLCASSPTGGALDEQFFGPGTRLTVL.

CDR3: CASSSSGRGNTGELFF. CDR3 coding DNA: TGTGCCAGCAGCTCTAGCGGGAGGGGTAACACCGGGGAGCTGTTTTTT. The chain couples TRBV9 to TRBJ2-2; 12 bases are a match to TRBD2. CDR3 length equals 16 residues. The J segment lost 2 bases and the V segment lost 4 bases, leaving 3 bases of the junction unmatched. Germline lookup yields CDR1 SGDLS and CDR2 YYNGEE.

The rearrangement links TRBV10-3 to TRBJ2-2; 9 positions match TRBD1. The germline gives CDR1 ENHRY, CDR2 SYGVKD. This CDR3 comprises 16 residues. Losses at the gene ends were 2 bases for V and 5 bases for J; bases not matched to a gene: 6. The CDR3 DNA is TGTGCCATCAGTGAGCCGGGACAGGGAGCGACCGGGGAGCTGTTTTTT. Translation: CAISEPGQGATGELFF.

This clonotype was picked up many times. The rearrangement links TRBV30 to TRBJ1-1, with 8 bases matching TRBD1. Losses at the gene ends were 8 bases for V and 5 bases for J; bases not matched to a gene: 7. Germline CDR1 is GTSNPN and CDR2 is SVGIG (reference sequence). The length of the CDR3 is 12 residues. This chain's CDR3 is CAGNRGGTEAFF. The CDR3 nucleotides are TGTGCCGGGAACAGGGGGGGGACTGAAGCTTTCTTT. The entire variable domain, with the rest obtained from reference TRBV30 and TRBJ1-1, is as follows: SQTIHQWPATLVQPVGSPLSLECTVEGTSNPNLYWYRQAAGRGLQLLFYSVGIGQISSEVPQNLSASRPQDRQFILSSKKLLLSDSGFYLCAGNRGGTEAFFGQGTRLTVV.

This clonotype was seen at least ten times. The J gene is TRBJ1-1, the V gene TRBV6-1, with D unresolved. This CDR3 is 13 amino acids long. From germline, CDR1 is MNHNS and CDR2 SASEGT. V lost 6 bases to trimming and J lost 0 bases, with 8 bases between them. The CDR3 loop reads CASRGGLNTEAFF. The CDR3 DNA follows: TGTGCCAGCAGGGGCGGACTGAACACTGAAGCTTTCTTT.

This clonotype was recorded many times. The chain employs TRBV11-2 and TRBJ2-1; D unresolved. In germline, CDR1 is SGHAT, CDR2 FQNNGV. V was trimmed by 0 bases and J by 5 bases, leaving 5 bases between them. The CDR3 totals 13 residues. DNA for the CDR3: TGTGCCAGCAGCTTAGATCCCAACAATGAGCAGTTCTTC. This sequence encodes CASSLDPNNEQFF.

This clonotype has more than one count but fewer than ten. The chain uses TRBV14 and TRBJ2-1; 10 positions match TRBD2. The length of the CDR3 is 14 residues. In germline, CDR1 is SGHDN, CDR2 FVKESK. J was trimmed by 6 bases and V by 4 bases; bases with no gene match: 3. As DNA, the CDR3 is TGTGCCAGCAGCCCACTAGCGGGGACCAATGAGCAGTTCTTC. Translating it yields CASSPLAGTNEQFF.

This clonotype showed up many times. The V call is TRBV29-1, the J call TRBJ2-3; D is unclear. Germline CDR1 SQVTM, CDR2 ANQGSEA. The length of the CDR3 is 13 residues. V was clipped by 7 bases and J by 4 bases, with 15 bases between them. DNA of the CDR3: TGCAGCGCCACTTCGCCCCGGGCAGATACGCAGTATTTT. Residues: CSATSPRADTQYF.

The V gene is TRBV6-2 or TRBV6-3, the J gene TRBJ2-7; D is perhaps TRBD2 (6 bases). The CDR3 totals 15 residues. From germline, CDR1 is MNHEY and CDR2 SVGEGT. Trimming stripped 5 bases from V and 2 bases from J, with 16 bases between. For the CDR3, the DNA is TGTGCCAGCAGTCACTGGGGGGATTTCACCTACGAGCAGTACTTC. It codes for CASSHWGDFTYEQYF.

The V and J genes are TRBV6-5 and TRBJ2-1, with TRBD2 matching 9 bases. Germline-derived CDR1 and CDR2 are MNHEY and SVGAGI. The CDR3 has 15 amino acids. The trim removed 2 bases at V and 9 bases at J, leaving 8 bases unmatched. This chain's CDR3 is CASSYVAGGGGEQFF. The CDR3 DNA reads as TGTGCCAGCAGTTACGTCGCGGGGGGGGGGGGTGAGCAGTTCTTC.

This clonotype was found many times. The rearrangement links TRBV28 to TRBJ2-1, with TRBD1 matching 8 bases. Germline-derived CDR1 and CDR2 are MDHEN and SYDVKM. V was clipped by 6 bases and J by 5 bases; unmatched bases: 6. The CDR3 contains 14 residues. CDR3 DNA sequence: TGTGCCAGCAGACCGGGACAGGCAAACAATGAGCAGTTCTTC. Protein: CASRPGQANNEQFF.

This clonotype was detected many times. Here the CDR3 reads CSVVDRGVPETQYF. CDR3 nucleotides: TGCAGCGTTGTCGACAGGGGTGTACCAGAGACCCAGTACTTC. This chain uses TRBV29-1 with TRBJ2-5, with TRBD1 identical over 8 bases. The length of the CDR3 is 14 residues. V shed 4 bases, J shed 4 bases, and the junction held 8 bases outside the gene matches. Per germline, CDR1 SQVTM and CDR2 ANQGSEA.